One and the same sample provided the 9 T cell receptor beta chains below, sequenced in a study of shared clonotypes between healthy human individuals. Generated by immunoSEQ multiplex PCR, the TCRdb table keeps only in-frame clones and is missing some. The table shows about 100,000 clones, with 68% occurring only once. The specimen was memory CD8+ T cells sorted from blood. Specified subset: CD45RO+ cells pooled with CCR7-negative TemRA cells. The receptors stem from a young man in good health.

The chain combines TRBV6-5 with TRBJ2-1; tentative D call: TRBD1 (5 bases). There are 14 residues in the CDR3. The V gene lost 0 bases and the J gene lost 8 bases, with 11 bases spanning the gap. Germline V gene lookup returns CDR1 MNHEY and CDR2 SVGAGI. This chain's CDR3 is CASSYSARVYEQFF. The CDR3 DNA is TGTGCCAGCAGTTACTCGGCCAGGGTTTATGAGCAGTTCTTC.

This sequence joins TRBV10-3 and TRBJ1-5; D gene uncertain. The CDR3 loop spans 15 amino acids. Trimming cost V 2 bases and J 4 bases, with 12 bases left between them. The germline gives CDR1 ENHRY, CDR2 SYGVKD. The CDR3 spells CAISELEAGNQPQHF. CDR3 coding DNA: TGTGCCATCAGTGAGCTAGAGGCGGGGAATCAGCCCCAGCATTTT.

The chain links TRBV4-1 to TRBJ2-7, with D possibly TRBD1 on 5 matching bases. The germline gives CDR1 MGHRA, CDR2 YSYEKL. Trimming removed 0 bases from V and 2 bases from J, with 11 bases in between. CDR3 length: 15 residues. In DNA form, the CDR3 reads TGCGCCAGCAGCCAAGATGGCAGGGTTACCTACGAGCAGTACTTC. It specifies CASSQDGRVTYEQYF.

In this sample, this clone turned up once. The rearrangement joins TRBV6-1 to TRBJ1-4, with D possibly being TRBD1 (6 bases). The CDR3 covers 15 residues. From germline, CDR1 is MNHNS and CDR2 SASEGT. The ends were cut back, 5 bases at V and 6 bases at J, with 16 bases in the middle. CDR3: CASSQDRLSYEKLFF. CDR3 sequence (DNA): TGTGCCAGCAGTCAAGACAGGCTATCTTATGAAAAACTGTTTTTT.

The chain recombines TRBV27 with TRBJ1-2; 7 bases map to TRBD1. Losses at the gene ends were 2 bases for V and 4 bases for J; bases not matched to a gene: 4. The CDR3 sequence is 14 residues long. Germline values: CDR1 MNHEY, CDR2 SMNVEV (reference sequence). This chain's CDR3 is CASSLQGGPYGYTF. The CDR3 bases are TGTGCCAGCAGTTTACAGGGGGGGCCCTATGGCTACACCTTC.

V usage is TRBV4-1 and J usage is TRBJ1-5, with unresolved D. Germline assignment: CDR1 MGHRA and CDR2 YSYEKL. The CDR3 covers 15 residues. V was shortened by 5 bases and J by 6 bases, with 17 bases between the two germline ends. CDR3 coding DNA: TGCGCCAGCAGCTGGACGGCGTTCTGGGGTCAGCCCCAGCATTTT. Encoded protein: CASSWTAFWGQPQHF.

The genes are TRBV28 and TRBJ2-1, with TRBD2 matching 11 bases. V was clipped by 3 bases and J by 5 bases; unmatched bases: 3. The CDR3 runs 15 residues. The germline V gene encodes CDR1 MDHEN and CDR2 SYDVKM. CDR3 coding DNA: TGTGCCAGCAGTTTTAGCGGGAGGGCCCACAATGAGCAGTTCTTC. It is translated as CASSFSGRAHNEQFF.

V is TRBV4-1 and J is TRBJ2-5, with D perhaps TRBD2 (6 bases). V lost 2 bases and J 5 bases, leaving 18 bases between the germline ends. The CDR3 contains 16 residues. Germline V CDR1 and CDR2: MGHRA, YSYEKL. The CDR3 spells CASSQFWRDRRETQYF. As DNA, the CDR3 is TGCGCCAGCAGCCAATTTTGGAGGGACCGCCGGGAGACCCAGTACTTC.

J is TRBJ2-3 and V is TRBV9, with 10 bases aligning to TRBD2. The V gene's germline CDR1 is SGDLS and CDR2 YYNGEE. The J segment lost 1 base and the V segment lost 4 bases, leaving 6 bases of the junction unmatched. CDR3 length: 16 amino acids. The CDR3 spells CASSPASGRGTDTQYF. The CDR3 nucleotides read TGTGCCAGCAGCCCCGCCAGCGGGAGGGGCACAGATACGCAGTATTTT.